The present entry profiles one TCR beta chain with its context. The data derive from a study of blood T cell repertoires in COVID-19. Study-wide context: From T cells, B-cell-depleted T cells, or PBMCs came the material, which was cDNA or gDNA.

Seattle cases were enrolled at active infection and followed longitudinally. Sequenced by immunoSEQ multiplex PCR; TCRdb stores in-frame clones only, minus some. There are over 150,000 clones in the sample; about 88% occur only once, and 15% to 20% lies in the top ten. CDR3 length equals 15 residues. Germline V gene lookup returns CDR1 KGHDR and CDR2 SFDVKD. V was pared by 3 bases and J by 2 bases, with 11 bases between. This receptor was taken from a man aged 45-65 years with COVID-19, enrolled during active disease. The sample taken for sequencing was peripheral blood. The genes are TRBV24-1 and TRBJ2-3; D may be TRBD1 (6 bases). The CDR3 coding sequence is TGTGCCACCAGTGATCGACAGGACCCCACAGATACGCAGTATTTT. Translated, it gives CATSDRQDPTDTQYF.